Below are 25 T cell receptor beta chains sequenced from a single sample in a study of shared clonotypes between healthy human individuals (dated by TCRdb to the early 2020s). Library preparation used the immunoSEQ multiplex PCR assay. What TCRdb holds here is the immuneACCESS table cut down to in-frame rearrangements. Part of the clones is not present; checked against another copy, under half of the missing clones reflect an unresolved V gene, and the others are unexplained. This sample lists under 1,100,000 clones; about 77% were detected once. The ten largest clones capture over 1.3% of the sample. Material for sequencing was memory CD4+ T cells sorted from blood. Explained via the paper, the cell subset or site label denotes: CD45RA-negative fraction. These receptors were obtained from a man younger than 30 in good health.

This chain joins TRBV30 and TRBJ1-6; no definite D call. Per germline, CDR1 GTSNPN and CDR2 SVGIG (reference sequence). Trimming removed 0 bases from V and 14 bases from J, with 14 bases in between. The CDR3 has 13 amino acids. The CDR3 coding sequence is TGTGCCTGGAGTGTGGGAGGCCCCCGGTCCCTCCACTTT. Its translation: CAWSVGGPRSLHF.

V usage is TRBV19 and J usage is TRBJ1-5; possible D gene TRBD1, 6 bases. The CDR3 totals 15 residues. The germline CDR1 and CDR2 sequences are LNHDA and SQIVND (reference sequence). Trimming stripped 3 bases from V and 6 bases from J, with 15 bases between. CDR3: CASSIGQGQGQPQHF. Written as DNA, the CDR3 is TGTGCCAGTAGTATTGGGCAGGGGCAGGGTCAGCCCCAGCATTTT.

The chain links TRBV19 to TRBJ2-7; a possible D gene is TRBD1 (5 bases). CDR1 is LNHDA, CDR2 SQIVND, per germline (reference sequence). Trimming cost V 8 bases and J 0 bases, with 14 bases left between them. CDR3 size: 14 residues. The chain's CDR3 is CASQDTTNSYEQYF. Here the CDR3 DNA reads TGTGCCAGTCAGGACACCACAAACTCCTACGAGCAGTACTTC.

The CDR3 DNA reads as TGTGCCAGCAGCCAAGAACAGGGGCCCATGTACGAGCAGTACTTC. Encoded protein: CASSQEQGPMYEQYF. The chain is built from TRBV7-2 and TRBJ2-7, with 7 bases lining up with TRBD1. Germline V lookup: CDR1 SGHTA, CDR2 FQGNSA. V dropped 5 bases and J dropped 4; count of bases not matched to a gene: 11. CDR3 length equals 15 residues.

This chain links TRBV6-1 with TRBJ2-3; D not certain. This CDR3 is 13 amino acids long. Germline values: CDR1 MNHNS, CDR2 SASEGT. The V end was cut by 6 bases, the J end by 0 bases, with 7 bases between. Written as DNA, the CDR3 is TGTGCCAGCAGGGACCAGAGCACAGATACGCAGTATTTT. It specifies CASRDQSTDTQYF.

Many counts were recorded for this clone. The rearrangement joins TRBV4-3 to TRBJ2-1; D uncertain. The CDR3 has 16 residues. Germline V gives CDR1 LGHNA, CDR2 YSLEER. V lost 2 bases and J lost 0, with 11 bases in between. The CDR3 region is CASSQFAESSYNEQFF. The CDR3 DNA is TGCGCCAGCAGCCAATTTGCAGAAAGCTCCTACAATGAGCAGTTCTTC.

This clone was detected only a few times. CDR3 sequence reads: CASSTNDIGYTF. In DNA, the CDR3 is TGTGCCAGCAGCACGAACGACATTGGCTACACCTTC. The rearrangement joins TRBV11-2 to TRBJ1-2; unclear D gene. V was cut by 5 bases and J by 7 bases, with 11 bases left in between. CDR3 length: 12 amino acids. Germline V gene data show CDR1 as SGHAT and CDR2 as FQNNGV.

The rearrangement joins TRBV5-1 to TRBJ2-3; unclear D gene. Germline V gene lookup returns CDR1 SGHRS and CDR2 YFSETQ. The CDR3 runs to 14 residues. Deletions cut 7 bases from V and 4 bases from J, with 16 bases between. The CDR3 region has the DNA TGCGCCAGCGTAGCCATGGGGTCCCCAGATACGCAGTATTTT. It translates to CASVAMGSPDTQYF.

This clone was observed a few times. This sequence joins TRBV25-1 and TRBJ1-5; D not resolved. Germline V gene data show CDR1 as MGHDK and CDR2 as SYGVNS. The CDR3 is 11 amino acids. V dropped 7 bases and J dropped 4 bases, with 5 bases sitting between them. The CDR3 reads CASNENQPQHF. For the CDR3, the DNA is TGTGCCAGCAACGAAAATCAGCCCCAGCATTTT.

This clone showed up just once. V usage is TRBV6-1 and J usage is TRBJ2-1; D is uncertain. Trimming pared 10 bases from V and 5 bases from J, leaving 6 bases between. The CDR3 loop spans 10 amino acids. Per the germline V gene, CDR1 is MNHNS and CDR2 is SASEGT. The CDR3 loop is CATPDNEQFF. The CDR3 DNA reads TGTGCCACTCCGGACAATGAGCAGTTCTTC.

The chain joins TRBV6-5 to TRBJ2-6; 7 bases align to TRBD1. CDR3 size: 15 residues. Germline V CDR1 and CDR2: MNHEY, SVGAGI. Trimming removed 10 bases from V and 0 bases from J; junction bases left unmatched: 6. CDR3 DNA: TGTGCCACTGGGACAGAGAGCTCTGGGGCCAACGTCCTGACTTTC. Encoded protein: CATGTESSGANVLTF.

The chain employs TRBV9 and TRBJ1-1; tentative D call: TRBD1 (6 bases). The CDR3 extends over 15 amino acids. The germline gives CDR1 SGDLS, CDR2 YYNGEE. The germline V and J ends were trimmed by 4 bases and 6 bases, with 19 bases remaining between them. This CDR3 is CASSPYQGMVAEAFF. CDR3 sequence (DNA): TGTGCCAGCAGCCCCTACCAGGGGATGGTCGCTGAAGCTTTCTTT.

The V gene is TRBV5-1, the J gene TRBJ2-1, with D maybe TRBD2 (6 bases). Per the germline V gene, CDR1 is SGHRS and CDR2 is YFSETQ. The CDR3 sequence is 12 residues long. Trimming shortened V by 7 bases and J by 2 bases, and 7 bases separated the two germline ends. The CDR3 region has the DNA TGCGCCAGCCGCGGGACCTACAATGAGCAGTTCTTC. This gives the protein CASRGTYNEQFF.

V usage is TRBV19 and J usage is TRBJ1-5, with D perhaps matching TRBD1 (6 bases). In germline, CDR1 is LNHDA, CDR2 SQIVND (reference sequence). There are 16 residues in the CDR3. Trimming stripped 4 bases from V and 5 bases from J, with 18 bases between. CDR3: CASSTTVRNRDQPQHF. CDR3 nucleotide sequence: TGTGCCAGTAGTACAACGGTCAGGAACAGGGATCAGCCCCAGCATTTT.

The CDR3 DNA reads as TGTGCCATCAGTCGGACAGGGATGGATGGCTACACCTTC. The encoded protein is CAISRTGMDGYTF. The genes are TRBV10-3 and TRBJ1-2; TRBD1 agrees at 8 bases. This CDR3 region has 13 residues. The germline gives CDR1 ENHRY, CDR2 SYGVKD. The V gene end was trimmed by 5 bases and the J gene end by 6 bases; junction bases not matched to a gene: 5.

This clone was detected a few times. This rearrangement joins TRBV27 to TRBJ1-4; D is ambiguous. The CDR3 runs to 14 residues. The V gene lost 6 bases and the J gene lost 7 bases, with 15 bases spanning the gap. Germline-derived CDR1 and CDR2 are MNHEY and SMNVEV (reference sequence). CDR3 sequence reads: CASSLRYEGEKLFF. Here the CDR3 DNA reads TGTGCCAGCAGCCTCAGGTACGAAGGTGAAAAACTGTTTTTT.

V is TRBV7-2 and J is TRBJ1-1; TRBD1 matches 10 bases. CDR3 length equals 16 residues. V dropped 5 bases and J dropped 0; count of bases not matched to a gene: 6. The germline V gene has CDR1 SGHTA and CDR2 FQGNSA. The CDR3 loop reads CASSTTGGPMNTEAFF. In DNA, the CDR3 is TGTGCCAGCAGCACGACAGGGGGCCCAATGAACACTGAAGCTTTCTTT.

The chain links TRBV6-1 to TRBJ2-1, with unresolved D. Germline V CDR1 and CDR2: MNHNS, SASEGT. Deletions cut 0 bases from V and 1 base from J, with 7 bases between. The CDR3 length is 15 residues. The CDR3 DNA follows: TGTGCCAGCAGTGAAGCTGGGTGGTCCTACAATGAGCAGTTCTTC. This sequence encodes CASSEAGWSYNEQFF.

The sample holds one count of this clone. The CDR3 loop is CASTPGVRDEQYF. DNA of the CDR3: TGTGCCAGCACTCCAGGCGTCCGGGACGAGCAGTACTTC. This sequence joins TRBV6-5 and TRBJ2-7, with D hard to call. Per the germline V gene, CDR1 is MNHEY and CDR2 is SVGAGI. This CDR3 contains 13 residues. Deletions cut 7 bases from V and 5 bases from J, with 15 bases between.

The chain couples TRBV4-1 to TRBJ1-6, with 7 positions matching TRBD1. J gave up 0 bases and V 5 bases, and 16 bases lay outside the gene matches. The CDR3 sequence is 20 residues long. The germline V gene encodes CDR1 MGHRA and CDR2 YSYEKL. In nucleotides, the CDR3 is TGCGCCAGCAGCTCAACCCCTCGGGACAGAAGGAGCTCCTATAATTCACCCCTCCACTTT. It encodes CASSSTPRDRRSSYNSPLHF.

This clone was observed a handful of times. This chain joins TRBV5-4 and TRBJ2-7, with D perhaps matching TRBD2 (6 bases). With 4 bases removed from V and 3 bases from J, the gap between germline ends came to 17 bases. CDR3 length equals 15 residues. The germline V gene encodes CDR1 SGHNT and CDR2 YYREEE (reference sequence). DNA of the CDR3: TGTGCCAGCAGCCAATTAAGAGACGGGGGCTACGAGCAGTACTTC. Protein: CASSQLRDGGYEQYF. Filled out from reference TRBV5-4 and TRBJ2-7, the complete variable domain reads ETGVTQSPTHLIKTRGQQVTLRCSSQSGHNTVSWYQQALGQGPQFIFQYYREEENGRGNFPPRFSGLQFPNYSSELNVNALELDDSALYLCASSQLRDGGYEQYFGPGTRLTVT.

Worth noting for this clone: Other DNA sequences within the sample encode an identical CDR3. The chain couples TRBV30 to TRBJ2-2; D unresolved. Trimming took off 0 bases at V and 5 bases at J, with 10 bases between the two ends. This CDR3 has 14 residues. Germline values: CDR1 GTSNPN, CDR2 SVGIG (reference sequence). In DNA form, the CDR3 reads TGTGCCTGGAGTGTAGGAGTCGGAACCGGGGAGCTGTTTTTT. This encodes CAWSVGVGTGELFF.

The CDR3 DNA reads TGTGCCAGCAGCTTGTCCAGCACCTATGGCTACACCTTC. It translates to CASSLSSTYGYTF. The J gene is TRBJ1-2, the V gene TRBV5-6; D is undetermined. V lost 1 base and J lost 4, with 8 bases in between. Germline V gene data show CDR1 as SGHDT and CDR2 as YYEEEE. There are 13 residues in the CDR3.

This chain links TRBV11-2 with TRBJ2-6, with D unclear. Deletions cut 7 bases from V and 0 bases from J, with 19 bases between. This CDR3 is 18 amino acids long. Germline V gene lookup returns CDR1 SGHAT and CDR2 FQNNGV. The CDR3 DNA reads as TGTGCCAGCAACACTGTCAGAGTGAGAAGCTCTGGGGCCAACGTCCTGACTTTC. The encoded protein is CASNTVRVRSSGANVLTF.

V is TRBV18 and J is TRBJ2-5, with 8 bases fitting TRBD1. CDR1 is KGHSH, CDR2 LQKENI, per germline. The CDR3 runs to 17 residues. V gave up 4 bases and J gave up 4 bases; unmatched junction bases: 14. The CDR3 spells CASSLIWTGTGAETQYF. CDR3 sequence (DNA): TGTGCCAGCTCACTAATTTGGACAGGGACGGGGGCAGAGACCCAGTACTTC.